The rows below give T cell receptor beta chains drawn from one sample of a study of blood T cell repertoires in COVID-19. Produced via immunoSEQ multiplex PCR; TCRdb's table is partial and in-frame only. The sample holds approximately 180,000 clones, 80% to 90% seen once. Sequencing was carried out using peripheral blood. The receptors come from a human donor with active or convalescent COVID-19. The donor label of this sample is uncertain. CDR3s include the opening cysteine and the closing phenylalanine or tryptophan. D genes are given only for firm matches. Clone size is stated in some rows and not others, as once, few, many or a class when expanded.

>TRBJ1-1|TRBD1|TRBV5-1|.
CASSPRQGPNTEAFF
TGCGCCAGCAGCCCGAGACAGGGACCGAACACTGAAGCTTTCTTT
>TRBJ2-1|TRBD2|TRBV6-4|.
CASSEGRLAGYDEQFF
TGTGCCAGCAGTGAAGGGCGACTAGCAGGTTACGATGAGCAGTTCTTC
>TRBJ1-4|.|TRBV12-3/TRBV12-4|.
CASRGRRNEKLFF
TGTGCCTCCAGAGGGCGAAGAAATGAAAAACTGTTTTTT
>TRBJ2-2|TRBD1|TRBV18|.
CASSQGQDLGVELFF
TGTGCCAGCTCACAGGGACAGGACCTCGGGGTGGAGCTGTTTTTT
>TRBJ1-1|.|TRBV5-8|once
CASSLALRRNTEAFF
TGTGCCAGCAGCTTGGCACTCCGGAGGAACACTGAAGCTTTCTTT
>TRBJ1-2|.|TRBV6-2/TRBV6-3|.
CASSPAGGQDNYGYTF
TGTGCCAGCAGTCCCGCGGGGGGACAAGATAACTATGGCTACACCTTC
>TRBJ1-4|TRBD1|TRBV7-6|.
CASSLAGTDYEKLFF
TGTGCCAGCAGCTTAGCGGGGACAGATTATGAAAAACTGTTTTTT
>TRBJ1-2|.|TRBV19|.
CASSIGQRDYGYTF
TGTGCCAGTAGTATAGGGCAACGTGACTATGGCTACACCTTC
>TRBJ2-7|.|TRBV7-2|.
CASSLGRIGGQYF
TGTGCCAGCAGCTTAGGACGGATCGGAGGGCAGTACTTC
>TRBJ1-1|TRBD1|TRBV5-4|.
CASSLRQGVGTEAFF
TGTGCCAGCAGCTTGAGACAGGGGGTTGGCACTGAAGCTTTCTTT
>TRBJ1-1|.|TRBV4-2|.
CASSRSGGENTEAFF
TGTGCCAGCAGCCGGTCGGGCGGGGAGAACACTGAAGCTTTCTTT